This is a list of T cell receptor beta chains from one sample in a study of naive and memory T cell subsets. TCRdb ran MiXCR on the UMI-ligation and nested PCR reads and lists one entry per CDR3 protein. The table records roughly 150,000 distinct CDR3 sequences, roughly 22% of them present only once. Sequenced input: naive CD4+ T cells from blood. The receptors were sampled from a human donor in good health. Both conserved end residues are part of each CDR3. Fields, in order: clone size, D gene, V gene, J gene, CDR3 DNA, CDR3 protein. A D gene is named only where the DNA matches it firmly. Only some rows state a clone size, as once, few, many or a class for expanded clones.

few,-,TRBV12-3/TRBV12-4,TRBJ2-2,TGTGCCAGCAGTTTCCCAACCGGGGAGCTGTTTTTT,CASSFPTGELFF
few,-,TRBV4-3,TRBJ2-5,TGCGCCAGCAGCCAGGGACGAGCTAACCAAGAGACCCAGTACTTC,CASSQGRANQETQYF
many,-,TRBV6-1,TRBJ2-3,TGTGCCAGCAGTGAGTTGATCCGCAGCACAGATACGCAGTATTTT,CASSELIRSTDTQYF
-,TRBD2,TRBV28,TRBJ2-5,TGTGCCAGCAGTGGGACTAGCGGGAGGTCCCAAGAGACCCAGTACTTC,CASSGTSGRSQETQYF
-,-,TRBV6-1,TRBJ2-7,TGTGCCAGCACCGAACCGGGGGGCACCGCCTACGAGCAGTACTTC,CASTEPGGTAYEQYF
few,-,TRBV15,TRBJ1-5,TGTGCCGTCGCCGCCAAGTCGTATAGCAATCAGCCCCAGCATTTT,CAVAAKSYSNQPQHF
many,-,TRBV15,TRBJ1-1,TGTGCCACCAGCAGAGATACAGGCGGGGGTGAAGCTTTCTTT,CATSRDTGGGEAFF
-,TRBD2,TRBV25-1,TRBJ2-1,TGTGCCAGCCAATTGAGACTAGCGGGAGAGAAGAATGAGCAGTTCTTC,CASQLRLAGEKNEQFF
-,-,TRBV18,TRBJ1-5,TGTGCCAGCTCACCGGGATTTGATCAGCCCCAGCATTTT,CASSPGFDQPQHF
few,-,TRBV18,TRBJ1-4,TGTGCCAGCTCACCAGGGCAGCCCCTTAATGAAAAACTGTTTTTT,CASSPGQPLNEKLFF